This entry concerns a single T cell receptor (beta chain). Its binding antigen is unknown. Qualities for individual bases were not recorded, and no much larger clone is one base off. The CDR3 contains 12 residues, cysteine and phenylalanine counted. The kept DNA is CDR3 alone, 36 bases in frame from the first base. CDR1 and CDR2, looked up from the germline V gene, are SGHRS and YFSETQ. The V end gives up 6 bases and the J end 7 bases, leaving 7 bases in the junction not matched to a gene. This sample stems from a study of blood T cell repertoires in COVID-19 (dated by TCRdb to about 2020). Regarding the complete study: Samples from collaborators originated in the United States, Italy and Spain and spanned both the acute and convalescent phases of COVID-19. The material from the prospective study consisted of cDNA or gDNA derived from T cells, B-cell-depleted T cells, or PBMCs. Deeply sampled blood TCRbeta repertoires from subjects exposed to, actively infected with, or recovered from COVID-19 were included in the dataset. A freely available public database, intended as a resource for researchers studying the immune response to SARS-CoV-2, is where the repertoires were released. Samples were obtained from the ongoing ImmuneRACE study (first 160 participants) and from 950 to 1,500 subjects provided by 6 global collaborators. Sample metadata almost always included a de-identified subject ID, COVID-19 status, age in years and sex. HLA class I and class II types, where available, came from metadata supplied by the sample provider rather than from assay-based typing. General study outcomes and caveats: Clinical and demographic metadata were provided uncurated, with the amount varying by source and participant.

One collaborating source in Seattle enrolled patients while the patients were actively infected and followed the patients over time throughout the course of disease. Each collaborating institution followed its own protocols to collect whole blood in K2EDTA tubes. For TCRbeta analysis, collaborators shipped samples as frozen whole blood, isolated PBMCs, or DNA extracted from either of those sample types. TCRbeta CDR3 regions were amplified from genomic DNA by means of the immunoSEQ Assay, a bias-controlled multiplex PCR. As for how the authors treated the data: Nucleated cell counts per sample were estimated from amplification of reference gene primers within the assay. To quantify the absolute abundance of each unique TCRbeta CDR3 rearrangement, sequence reads were collapsed and filtered. For each sample, productive Simpson clonality was calculated as the square root of Simpson's diversity index across productive rearrangements. TCRdb carries this immuneACCESS record with in-frame sequences only. Its versions omit some clonotypes, under half of them owing to an unresolved V gene in the studies checked, with the rest unexplained. The V and J calls and the clone size are those of that table, but D and trimming were determined from the DNA. Present in this sample are tens of thousands of clones, 90% of which were seen just once. Roughly 0.53% of the sample lies in the top ten.

This TCR derives from a man in his fifties or sixties with COVID-19, enrolled during active disease. Material: peripheral blood. Rearrangement joined TRBV5-1 to TRBJ2-7; 7 bases in between match TRBD2. At the DNA level, the sequence is TGCGCCAGCAAAAAAGGGGAGGGAGAGCAGTACTTC. Translation gives CASKKGEGEQYF.